A single sample gave rise to the 30 T cell receptor beta chains below, sequenced in a study of metastatic and nonmetastatic thyroid tumors. Before thyroid surgery, none of the patients had received any treatment. TCRdb redid the clone calls on the PCR reads using MiXCR. This table holds tens of thousands of clones, about 13% found once. The sample consisted of blood. The source is a female donor with papillary thyroid cancer or a benign thyroid nodule (not recorded which). Some clones in this sample may be carry-over from other donors' samples.

This clone has ten or more counts. The V call is TRBV10-3, the J call TRBJ1-5, with D hard to call. The CDR3 length is 14 residues. Germline values: CDR1 ENHRY, CDR2 SYGVKD. Trimming removed 2 bases at V and 3 bases at J, with 8 bases between. CDR3 bases: TGTGCCATCAGTGAGCAAGGGCCCAATCAGCCCCAGCATTTT. It specifies CAISEQGPNQPQHF.

Comment on this clone: At one boundary the junction diverges from the germline segment, which might be a read error. This CDR3 is also generated by other DNA sequences in the sample. V gene TRBV18 combines with J gene TRBJ1-3, with D hard to call. Germline V gene sequence: CDR1 KGHSH, CDR2 LQKENI. This CDR3 spans 15 amino acids. CDR3 loop: CASPPPGGLGNTIYF. DNA for the CDR3: TGTGCCAGCCCACCACCTGGCGGGCTTGGAAACACCATATATTTT.

This clone showed up many times. The V gene is TRBV6-2 or TRBV6-3, the J gene TRBJ2-3; 10 bases are shared with TRBD1. CDR3 length equals 16 residues. Trimming removed 2 bases from V and 2 bases from J; junction bases left unmatched: 4. From germline, CDR1 is MNHEY and CDR2 SVGEGT. The CDR3 DNA sequence: TGTGCCAGCAGTTACCCGGACAGGGGGGACACAGATACGCAGTATTTT. Its translation is CASSYPDRGDTDTQYF.

This clone was found many times. This chain uses TRBV10-3 with TRBJ2-2; TRBD2 aligns across 14 bases. The V segment lost 10 bases and the J segment 7 bases; nucleotides outside the gene matches: 11. Germline values: CDR1 ENHRY, CDR2 SYGVKD. The CDR3 is 16 amino acids. The CDR3: CATATSGRASSGELFF. CDR3 DNA: TGTGCCACCGCGACTAGCGGGAGGGCAAGTAGCGGGGAGCTGTTTTTT.

This chain uses TRBV19 with TRBJ2-4; the match to TRBD1 covers 8 bases. The V and J ends lost 7 bases and 5 bases, in that order; junction bases with no gene match: 4. This CDR3 has 13 amino acids. Per germline, CDR1 LNHDA and CDR2 SQIVND (reference sequence). The CDR3 DNA is TGTGCCAGTAACCTGGACAGGGAAAACATTCAGTACTTC. Protein sequence: CASNLDRENIQYF.

This clone has at least ten counts. The V call is TRBV5-1, the J call TRBJ1-6, with 11 positions matching TRBD1. The junction had 3 bases not matched to a gene; V was cut back by 4 bases and J by 6 bases. From germline, CDR1 is SGHRS and CDR2 YFSETQ. The CDR3 extends over 15 amino acids. DNA for the CDR3: TGCGCCAGCAGCCGCGGGACAGGGGGTAATTCACCCCTCCACTTT. Its translation is CASSRGTGGNSPLHF.

This clone was seen a handful of times. This sample includes further DNA sequences coding for the same CDR3. This chain links TRBV12-3 or TRBV12-4 with TRBJ2-1, with 9 positions matching TRBD2. V trimming: 6 bases; J trimming: 7 bases; junction bases outside the gene matches: 13. The CDR3 is made up of 16 amino acids. The CDR3 DNA sequence: TGTGCCAGCAGCGCGGAAACGGGACTAGCAATAAATGAGCAGTTCTTC. It is translated as CASSAETGLAINEQFF.

This clone was detected ten times or more. This chain connects TRBV28 to TRBJ1-2, with a weak D call TRBD1 (5 bases). This CDR3 is built from 14 residues. From germline, CDR1 is MDHEN and CDR2 SYDVKM. V was trimmed by 3 bases and J by 1 base, leaving 9 bases between them. Here the CDR3 DNA reads TGTGCCAGCAGTTTGGGAGGGGATAACTATGGCTACACCTTC. Translation gives CASSLGGDNYGYTF.

This clone has ten or more counts. The rearrangement joins TRBV27 to TRBJ2-1; maybe TRBD2 (5 bases). This CDR3 comprises 14 residues. Trimming removed 7 bases from V and 10 bases from J, with 20 bases in between. Looked up from germline, CDR1 is MNHEY and CDR2 is SMNVEV (reference sequence). The CDR3 loop reads CASTVIASSPEQFF. CDR3 nucleotide sequence: TGTGCCAGCACGGTGATAGCGTCTTCCCCGGAGCAGTTCTTC.

This clone was recorded many times. J is TRBJ2-7 and V is TRBV14, with D perhaps matching TRBD1 or TRBD2 (6 bases each). This CDR3 comprises 15 residues. V lost 1 base and J lost 5, with 15 bases in between. The germline V gene encodes CDR1 SGHDN and CDR2 FVKESK. CDR3 loop: CASSQGWGARNEQYF. The CDR3 bases are TGTGCCAGCAGCCAAGGGTGGGGGGCGCGAAACGAGCAGTACTTC.

Many counts were recorded for this clone. The chain recombines TRBV7-6 with TRBJ2-5, with D perhaps being TRBD1 or TRBD2 (6 bases each). Trimming left V 8 bases short and J 7 bases short, with 20 bases between. The CDR3 loop spans 14 amino acids. The germline V gene has CDR1 SGHVS and CDR2 FNYEAQ. The CDR3 DNA is TGTGCCAGCGGACCCTCTGGAGGGGGAGGGACCCAGTACTTC. Translation gives CASGPSGGGGTQYF.

This clone was recorded at least ten times. The V and J genes are TRBV5-6 and TRBJ2-1; 11 bases match TRBD2. Germline CDR1 SGHDT, CDR2 YYEEEE. With V trimmed by 4 bases and J by 5 bases, 5 bases remained unmatched. The CDR3 covers 15 residues. The CDR3 nucleotides read TGTGCCAGCAGCCGACTAGCGGGACAAAACAATGAGCAGTTCTTC. This codes for CASSRLAGQNNEQFF.

This clone counts as medium-sized (0.01 to 0.1%). V usage is TRBV6-1 and J usage is TRBJ2-3; 8 nucleotides match TRBD1. The CDR3 consists of 18 residues. Germline V gene sequence: CDR1 MNHNS, CDR2 SASEGT. The ends lost 5 bases at V and 0 bases at J; junction bases unmatched: 13. CDR3 bases: TGTGCCAGCAGTCAAGGGACAGGTGGAATAACTAGCACAGATACGCAGTATTTT. Translated, it gives CASSQGTGGITSTDTQYF.

This clone turned up a few times. The rearrangement joins TRBV12-3 or TRBV12-4 to TRBJ2-1, with 8 positions matching TRBD2. The CDR3 length is 16 residues. J was trimmed by 9 bases and V by 5 bases; bases with no gene match: 15. The CDR3 DNA sequence: TGTGCCAGCAGTGCCGTGACTAGCGCGAGGGCCGGTGAGCAGTTCTTC. This gives the protein CASSAVTSARAGEQFF.

Points on this clone: Since a much larger clone is just one base distant, this may be a read error. The same CDR3 also results from other DNA sequences found in this sample. The rearrangement uses TRBV20-1 and TRBJ1-1, with no clear D. The CDR3 runs 12 residues. CDR1 is DFQATT and CDR2 is SNEGSKA in the germline V gene (reference sequence). The CDR3 reads CSVPGVNSEAFF. DNA of the CDR3: TGCAGTGTCCCTGGAGTTAACTCTGAGGCTTTCTTT.

This clone is medium-sized (0.01 to 0.1%) within its sample. The chain couples TRBV6-1 to TRBJ1-5, with D perhaps matching TRBD1 (5 bases). This CDR3 is built from 14 residues. Between the trimmed V and J ends, which lost 3 bases and 3 bases, there was a span of 9 bases. Germline V gene sequence: CDR1 MNHNS, CDR2 SASEGT. CDR3 in DNA: TGTGCCAGCAGTGACCAGGGAACCAATCAGCCCCAGCATTTT. The encoded protein is CASSDQGTNQPQHF.

This clone was detected many times. The sample contains more than one DNA sequence encoding this CDR3. This chain joins TRBV18 and TRBJ2-7; the D is unclear. Germline V gene lookup returns CDR1 KGHSH and CDR2 LQKENI. The CDR3 is 11 amino acids. With 4 bases removed from V and 4 bases from J, the gap between germline ends came to 5 bases. CDR3 sequence (DNA): TGTGCCAGCTCACACGAATACGAGCAGTACTTC. Its protein product is CASSHEYEQYF.

Many counts were recorded for this clone. The chain couples TRBV27 to TRBJ2-4; 11 bases align to TRBD2. Germline trimming cut 3 bases from V and 9 bases from J; bases unmatched to any gene: 1. CDR1 is MNHEY, CDR2 SMNVEV, per germline (reference sequence). This CDR3 contains 13 residues. The CDR3 region has the DNA TGTGCCAGCAGTTTCACTAGCGGGAGCATTCAGTACTTC. It yields the protein CASSFTSGSIQYF.

The genes are TRBV7-2 and TRBJ2-2, with 7 bases matching TRBD1. In germline, CDR1 is SGHTA, CDR2 FQGNSA. V trimming: 5 bases; J trimming: 4 bases; junction bases outside the gene matches: 7. There are 15 residues in the CDR3. The CDR3 region is CASSNDRVVTGELFF. CDR3 nucleotides: TGTGCCAGCAGCAACGACAGGGTTGTCACCGGGGAGCTGTTTTTT. The full variable domain, with the rest looked up from reference TRBV7-2 and TRBJ2-2, is GAGVSQSPSNKVTEKGKDVELRCDPISGHTALYWYRQSLGQGLEFLIYFQGNSAPDKSGLPSDRFSAERTGGSVSTLTIQRTQQEDSAVYLCASSNDRVVTGELFFGEGSRLTVL.

This clone is categorized as medium-sized. This CDR3 is CASSWSYEQYF. CDR3 DNA sequence: TGTGCCAGCAGTTGGAGTTACGAGCAGTACTTC. The chain carries TRBV12-3 or TRBV12-4 and TRBJ2-7; unclear D gene. The CDR3 is made up of 11 amino acids. Trimming cost V 4 bases and J 4 bases, with 5 bases left between them.

This chain's CDR3 is CASSKRLAGKNEQYF. The CDR3 DNA reads TGTGCCAGCAGTAAAAGACTAGCGGGTAAGAACGAGCAGTACTTC. This sequence joins TRBV6-1 and TRBJ2-7, with 10 bases that match TRBD2. This CDR3 region has 15 residues. The V gene's germline CDR1 is MNHNS and CDR2 SASEGT. The junction had 9 bases not matched to a gene; V was cut back by 5 bases and J by 5 bases.

This rearrangement joins TRBV20-1 to TRBJ2-5; a possible D gene is TRBD1 (6 bases). The ends were cut back, 3 bases at V and 5 bases at J, with 19 bases in the middle. The CDR3 loop spans 15 amino acids. Germline lookup yields CDR1 DFQATT and CDR2 SNEGSKA (reference sequence). CDR3 coding DNA: TGCAGTGCTAGGCACCTAGGGGGAGTCCGGGAGACCCAGTACTTC. Amino acid sequence: CSARHLGGVRETQYF.

The chain is built from TRBV6-2 or TRBV6-3 and TRBJ2-1; D remains ambiguous. V was trimmed by 6 bases and J by 16 bases, leaving 16 bases between them. The CDR3 totals 11 residues. CDR1 is MNHEY, CDR2 SVGEGT, per germline. The CDR3 is CASSGNNGHFF. Written as DNA, the CDR3 is TGTGCCAGCAGCGGAAACAATGGGCATTTCTTC.

The chain carries TRBV5-3 and TRBJ2-2, with D maybe TRBD1 (6 bases). TRBV5-3 is an ORF, with its function uncertain. The CDR3 extends over 14 amino acids. Trimming took off 9 bases at V and 5 bases at J, with 17 bases between the two ends. The DNA of the CDR3 is TGTGCCACCAATATTGGGACATCAACCGGGGAGCTGTTTTTT. This codes for CATNIGTSTGELFF.

The chain links TRBV20-1 to TRBJ1-5; 7 bases are shared with TRBD1. CDR1 is DFQATT and CDR2 is SNEGSKA in the germline V gene (reference sequence). Losses at the gene ends were 3 bases for V and 12 bases for J; bases not matched to a gene: 17. The CDR3 extends over 15 amino acids. CDR3 nucleotides: TGCAGTGCTAGCAAGACAGGGTCTAGCAATCAGAACCAGCATTTT. It encodes CSASKTGSSNQNQHF.

In its sample, this clone was seen many times. The chain has TRBV3-1 and TRBJ1-1, with TRBD1 as a possible D gene (5 bases). Trimming removed 1 base at V and 5 bases at J, with 8 bases between. Looked up from germline, CDR1 is LGHDT and CDR2 is YNNKEL (reference sequence). The CDR3 runs to 13 residues. The CDR3 protein is CASSQGWGTEAFF. DNA for the CDR3: TGTGCCAGCAGCCAAGGTTGGGGGACTGAAGCTTTCTTT. Together with reference TRBV3-1 and TRBJ1-1, the CDR3 gives the full variable domain: DTAVSQTPKYLVTQMGNDKSIKCEQNLGHDTMYWYKQDSKKFLKIMFSYNNKELIINETVPNRFSPKSPDKAHLNLHINSLELGDSAVYFCASSQGWGTEAFFGQGTRLTVV.

The chain links TRBV7-4 to TRBJ1-3; no clear D. Trimming removed 2 bases at V and 0 bases at J, with 8 bases between. This CDR3 is 15 amino acids long. CDR1 is SGHVT and CDR2 is SQSDAQ in the germline V gene. Here the CDR3 DNA reads TGTGCCAGCAGCTTAACTGCGAGCTCTGGAAACACCATATATTTT. Encoded protein: CASSLTASSGNTIYF.

This clone was seen only a few times. The genes are TRBV2 and TRBJ2-7, with 10 bases that match TRBD2. The CDR3 covers 13 residues. V was pared by 3 bases and J by 6 bases, with 2 bases of the junction left unmatched. Germline V gene lookup returns CDR1 SNHLY and CDR2 FYNNEI. The CDR3 nucleotides are TGTGCCAGCAGTGATAGCGGGAGGCTCGAGCAGTACTTC. It encodes CASSDSGRLEQYF.

This chain links TRBV24-1 with TRBJ1-2, with 12 bases fitting TRBD1. The CDR3 is 18 amino acids. After removal of 5 bases from V and 5 bases from J, the junction contained 14 bases not matched to a gene. Germline V gene data show CDR1 as KGHDR and CDR2 as SFDVKD. The CDR3, as DNA: TGTGCCACCAGTGCACCACAGGGACAGGGGGCCTCTGCGTATGGCTACACCTTC. Protein sequence: CATSAPQGQGASAYGYTF.

This clone has only a few counts. This chain uses TRBV2 with TRBJ2-2; D remains unclear. The V gene's germline CDR1 is SNHLY and CDR2 FYNNEI. V was cut by 1 base and J by 3 bases, with 3 bases left in between. The CDR3 loop spans 13 amino acids. In DNA form, the CDR3 reads TGTGCCAGCAGTGAAGTTCACACCGGGGAGCTGTTTTTT. Its protein is CASSEVHTGELFF. Full variable domain (outside the CDR3, taken from reference TRBV2 and TRBJ2-2): EPEVTQTPSHQVTQMGQEVILRCVPISNHLYFYWYRQILGQKVEFLVSFYNNEISEKSEIFDDQFSVERPDGSNFTLKIRSTKLEDSAMYFCASSEVHTGELFFGEGSRLTVL.